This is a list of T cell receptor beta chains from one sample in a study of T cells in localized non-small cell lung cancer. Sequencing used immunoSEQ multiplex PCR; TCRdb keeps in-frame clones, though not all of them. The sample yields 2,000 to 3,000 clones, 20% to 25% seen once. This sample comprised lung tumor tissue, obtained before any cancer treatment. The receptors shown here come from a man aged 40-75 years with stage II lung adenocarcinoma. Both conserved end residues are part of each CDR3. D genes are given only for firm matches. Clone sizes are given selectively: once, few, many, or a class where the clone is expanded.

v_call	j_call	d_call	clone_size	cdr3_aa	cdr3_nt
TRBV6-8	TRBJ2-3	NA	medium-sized	CASSKGGDTDTQYF	TGTGCCAGCAGTAAGGGGGGGGACACAGATACGCAGTATTTT
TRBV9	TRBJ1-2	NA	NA	CASSSQDSGYTF	TGTGCCAGCAGCTCCCAGGACAGTGGCTACACCTTC
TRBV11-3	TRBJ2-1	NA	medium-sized	CASSFGTRAYEQFF	TGTGCCAGCAGCTTTGGGACCAGGGCATATGAGCAGTTCTTC
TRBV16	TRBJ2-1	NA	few	CASSSAGEGNEQFF	TGTGCCAGCAGCTCAGCAGGGGAAGGAAATGAGCAGTTCTTC
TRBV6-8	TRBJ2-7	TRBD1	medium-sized	CASSYSLTGVGTVSYEQYF	TGTGCCAGCAGTTACTCTTTGACAGGAGTTGGGACAGTTTCATACGAGCAGTACTTC
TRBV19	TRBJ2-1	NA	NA	CASRTIQSNEQFF	TGTGCCAGTAGGACCATACAGTCGAATGAGCAGTTCTTC
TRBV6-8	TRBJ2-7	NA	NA	CASSDYGHPEQYF	TGTGCCAGCAGTGATTACGGACACCCCGAGCAGTACTTC
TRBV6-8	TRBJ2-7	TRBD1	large	CASSFDRAYEQYF	TGTGCCAGCAGTTTCGACAGGGCCTACGAGCAGTACTTC
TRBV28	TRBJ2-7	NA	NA	CASSPRGAGTYEQYF	TGTGCCAGCAGTCCCCGGGGGGCCGGGACCTACGAGCAGTACTTC
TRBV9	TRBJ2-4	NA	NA	CASSSPTSSKDIQYF	TGTGCCAGCAGTTCCCCGACTAGTTCTAAGGACATTCAGTACTTC
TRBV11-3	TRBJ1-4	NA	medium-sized	CASSLGGGSSEKLFF	TGTGCCAGCAGCTTGGGCGGCGGTAGTAGTGAAAAACTGTTTTTT
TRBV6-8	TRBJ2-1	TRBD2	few	CASSTPGLGFSYNEQFF	TGTGCCAGCAGTACACCGGGACTAGGGTTCTCCTACAATGAGCAGTTCTTC
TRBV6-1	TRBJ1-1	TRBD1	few	CASSEVAGGIRAFF	TGTGCCAGCAGTGAAGTTGCAGGGGGGATTCGAGCTTTCTTT
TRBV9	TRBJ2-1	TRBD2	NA	CASERPGGHGEQFF	TGTGCCAGCGAGAGGCCGGGGGGGCATGGTGAGCAGTTCTTC
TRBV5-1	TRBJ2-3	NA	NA	CASSLDPASWADTQYF	TGCGCCAGCAGCTTGGACCCAGCTAGTTGGGCAGATACGCAGTATTTT
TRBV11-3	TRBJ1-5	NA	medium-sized	CASSFELSNQPQHF	TGTGCCAGCAGCTTCGAACTTAGCAATCAGCCCCAGCATTTT
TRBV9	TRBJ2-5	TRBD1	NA	CASRDRTGSVQETQYF	TGTGCCAGCAGGGACCGGACAGGATCCGTTCAAGAGACCCAGTACTTC
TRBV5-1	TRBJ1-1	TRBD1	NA	CASSSDRGSAEAFF	TGCGCCAGCAGCTCCGACAGGGGGAGCGCTGAAGCTTTCTTT
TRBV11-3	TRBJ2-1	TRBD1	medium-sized	CASSSGQGASDEQFF	TGTGCCAGCAGCTCTGGACAGGGGGCTTCCGATGAGCAGTTCTTC
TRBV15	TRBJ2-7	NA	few	CATSPGDGPYEQYF	TGTGCCACCAGCCCCGGGGACGGTCCCTACGAGCAGTACTTC
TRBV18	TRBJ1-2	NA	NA	CASSLSGPRDTF	TGTGCCAGCTCACTGTCAGGCCCACGAGACACCTTC
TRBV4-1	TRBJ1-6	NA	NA	CASSQDPRSYPYNSPLHF	TGCGCCAGCAGCCAAGATCCCAGGTCCTATCCATATAATTCACCCCTCCACTTT
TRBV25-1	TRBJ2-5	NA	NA	CASSEWGTETQYF	TGTGCCAGCAGTGAATGGGGGACGGAGACCCAGTACTTC
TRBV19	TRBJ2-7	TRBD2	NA	CASSIAASGYEQYF	TGTGCCAGTAGTATCGCGGCTAGCGGGTACGAGCAGTACTTC
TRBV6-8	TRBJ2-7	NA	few	CASRDGGYEQYF	TGTGCCAGCAGGGACGGAGGATACGAGCAGTACTTC
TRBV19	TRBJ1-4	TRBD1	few	CASSTAGQLRGKLFF	TGTGCCAGTAGTACCGCGGGACAGCTGAGGGGAAAACTGTTTTTT
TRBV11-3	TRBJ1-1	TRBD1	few	CASSPTGTGNTEAFF	TGTGCCAGCAGCCCAACCGGGACAGGGAACACTGAAGCTTTCTTT
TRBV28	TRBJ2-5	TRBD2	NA	CASSPFSGGIQETQYF	TGTGCCAGCAGTCCCTTTAGCGGGGGCATACAAGAGACCCAGTACTTC
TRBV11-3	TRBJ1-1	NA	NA	CASSLRGDPNTEAFF	TGTGCCAGCAGCTTGCGAGGGGACCCGAACACTGAAGCTTTCTTT
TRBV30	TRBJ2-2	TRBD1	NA	CAWSGLGQGSGELFF	TGTGCCTGGAGTGGCTTGGGACAGGGCTCCGGGGAGCTGTTTTTT
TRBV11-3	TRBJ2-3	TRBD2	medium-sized	CASSPRLAGSDTQYF	TGTGCCAGCAGCCCCCGACTAGCGGGTTCAGATACGCAGTATTTT
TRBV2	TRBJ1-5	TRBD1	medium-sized	CASNQLDRSGQPQHF	TGTGCCAGCAATCAACTGGACAGGTCAGGTCAGCCCCAGCATTTT
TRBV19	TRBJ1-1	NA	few	CASTPGPYGTPNTEAFF	TGTGCCAGTACCCCTGGCCCCTACGGGACACCGAACACTGAAGCTTTCTTT
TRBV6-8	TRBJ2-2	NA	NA	CASKLAGINTNTGELFF	TGTGCCAGCAAGTTGGCAGGGATCAACACCAACACCGGGGAGCTGTTTTTT
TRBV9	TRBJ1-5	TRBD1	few	CASRGQGANNQPQHF	TGTGCCAGCAGAGGACAGGGGGCGAACAATCAGCCCCAGCATTTT
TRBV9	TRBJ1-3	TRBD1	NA	CASSTGTGQGNTIYF	TGTGCCAGCAGTACCGGGACAGGGCAAGGAAACACCATATATTTT
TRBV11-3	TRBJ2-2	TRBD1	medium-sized	CASSQSATGVTGELFF	TGTGCCAGCAGCCAGTCCGCGACAGGGGTCACCGGGGAGCTGTTTTTT
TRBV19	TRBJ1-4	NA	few	CASTPIATNEKLFF	TGTGCCAGTACTCCAATCGCAACTAATGAAAAACTGTTTTTT
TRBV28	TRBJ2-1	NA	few	CATGRGATLGNEQFF	TGTGCCACTGGGAGGGGGGCTACTCTCGGGAATGAGCAGTTCTTC
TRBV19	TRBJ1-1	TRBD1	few	CASSIGGTGGFGTEAFF	TGTGCCAGTAGTATAGGTGGGACAGGGGGGTTTGGAACTGAAGCTTTCTTT
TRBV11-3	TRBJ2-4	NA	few	CASSLDGADLAKNIQYF	TGTGCCAGCAGCTTGGATGGGGCAGATTTAGCCAAAAACATTCAGTACTTC
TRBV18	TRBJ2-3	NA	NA	CASSPSSSRSTDTQYF	TGTGCCAGCTCACCATCTAGCAGCCGAAGCACAGATACGCAGTATTTT
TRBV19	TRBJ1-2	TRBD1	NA	CASSLGGQGAIGYGYTF	TGTGCCAGTAGTCTAGGGGGACAGGGGGCCATAGGCTATGGCTACACCTTC